These 4 T cell receptor beta chains came from one sample sequenced in a study of CD8 T cells in ankylosing spondylitis. TCRdb processed the 5' RACE reads anew with MiXCR; each CDR3 protein has one entry. The sample contains fewer than 400,000 distinct CDR3 sequences, roughly 8% of which appear only once. Study-wide results and limits: What seemed typical of ankylosing spondylitis blood was a TCR beta motif built from eight highly homologous variants.

No antigen is known for these receptors. Sequenced: blood, either unsorted or a sorted T cell fraction (not recorded which). The origin of the receptors is a male donor with ankylosing spondylitis.

In this sample, this clonotype turned up many times. This chain connects TRBV5-1 to TRBJ2-7; 12 nucleotides match TRBD1. CDR3 size: 15 residues. V lost 0 bases and J lost 6; bases outside the gene matches: 4. The V gene's germline CDR1 is SGHRS and CDR2 YFSETQ. The CDR3 is CASSLEGTGGVEQYF. CDR3 coding DNA: TGCGCCAGCAGCTTGGAAGGGACAGGGGGCGTCGAGCAGTACTTC.

The chain has TRBV27 and TRBJ1-5; 7 bases are shared with TRBD1. V was pared by 2 bases and J by 7 bases, with 5 bases of the junction left unmatched. The CDR3 runs to 14 residues. Germline lookup yields CDR1 MNHEY and CDR2 SMNVEV (reference sequence). Written as DNA, the CDR3 is TGTGCCAGCAGTTTAGACAGGGCCGGACAGCCCCAGCATTTT. Translated: CASSLDRAGQPQHF.

The rearrangement links TRBV20-1 to TRBJ2-5; D is perhaps TRBD2 (5 bases). Germline V gives CDR1 DFQATT, CDR2 SNEGSKA (reference sequence). V lost 0 bases, J lost 0 bases, and 8 bases lay in between. The CDR3 is 14 amino acids. CDR3 region: CSARDPTNQETQYF. The CDR3 region has the DNA TGCAGTGCTAGAGATCCGACTAACCAAGAGACCCAGTACTTC.

This clonotype was picked up a small number of times. The rearrangement uses TRBV28 and TRBJ1-2, with D possibly matching TRBD1 (5 bases). V was shortened by 7 bases and J by 4 bases, with 13 bases between the two germline ends. Germline V gene sequence: CDR1 MDHEN, CDR2 SYDVKM. The CDR3 totals 13 residues. CDR3: CASIGAGFYGYTF. DNA for the CDR3: TGTGCCAGCATAGGTGCAGGGTTCTATGGCTACACCTTC.